A selection of T cell receptor beta chains follows, all from one sample in a study of blood T cell repertoires in COVID-19. This table comes from immunoSEQ multiplex PCR, and its TCRdb copy is limited to in-frame clones, with some not included. The sample contains under 70,000 clones, just under 80% of which appear only once. Source material: peripheral blood. Source of these receptors: a human donor in a cohort sampled during active COVID-19. Both conserved end residues are part of each CDR3. Fields, in order: J gene, CDR3 length, V gene, D gene, clone size, CDR3 DNA, CDR3 protein. The D gene is left open where the match is weak. Expanded clones are given a class, and other clones once, few, many or no size at all.

TRBJ1-6 14 TRBV11-2 TRBD1 . TGTGCCAGCAGCGTCAGGGGGCCTGATTCACCCCTCCACTTT CASSVRGPDSPLHF
TRBJ2-7 16 TRBV24-1 TRBD1 . TGTGCCACCAGTGATGACACCGGGACAGGGTTCCACGAGCAGTACTTC CATSDDTGTGFHEQYF
TRBJ2-1 15 TRBV6-2/TRBV6-3 . . TGTGCCAGCAGTTACTCACGAGGGAGAGGCAATGAGCAGTTCTTC CASSYSRGRGNEQFF
TRBJ2-2 11 TRBV10-3 . . TGTGCCATACAGGGAACCGGGGAGCTGTTTTTT CAIQGTGELFF
TRBJ1-5 15 TRBV4-1 TRBD1 medium-sized TGCGCCAGCAGCCAAACGACTCAGGGGGGTCAGCCCCAGCATTTT CASSQTTQGGQPQHF
TRBJ1-5 14 TRBV6-2/TRBV6-3 . . TGTGCCAGCAGCCGCGGGGCTTCGGTTCAGCCCCAGCATTTT CASSRGASVQPQHF
TRBJ1-6 15 TRBV5-4 . . TGTGCCAGCAGCTTGGCCGGAGGGAATAATTCACCCCTCCACTTT CASSLAGGNNSPLHF
TRBJ2-7 15 TRBV6-5 TRBD2 . TGTGCCAGCAGGCCGGGACTAGCGGGAGCGTACGAGCAGTACTTC CASRPGLAGAYEQYF
TRBJ1-2 15 TRBV6-2/TRBV6-3 TRBD1 . TGTGCCAGCAGTTACGGCCGACAGGGAACCTATGGCTACACCTTC CASSYGRQGTYGYTF
TRBJ1-5 12 TRBV29-1 . once TGCAGCGTTTCCGACACCAATCAGCCCCAGCATTTT CSVSDTNQPQHF
TRBJ1-2 13 TRBV14 TRBD1 . TGTGCCAGCAGCCCAGGGACAGACTATGGCTACACCTTC CASSPGTDYGYTF
TRBJ1-5 14 TRBV19 TRBD1 . TGTGCCAGTAGGGGACAGGGTGGGCATTGGCCCCAGCATTTT CASRGQGGHWPQHF
TRBJ2-3 12 TRBV6-9 . . TGTGCCAGCGGACAGACGTCAGATACGCAGTATTTT CASGQTSDTQYF
TRBJ2-7 16 TRBV11-1 TRBD1 . TGTGCCAGCAGCTTAGCCGGGACAGGGGGCAAGTACGAGCAGTACTTC CASSLAGTGGKYEQYF
TRBJ2-2 15 TRBV19 . . TGTGCCAGTAGCCCCGACACGGTATACACCGGGGAGCTGTTTTTT CASSPDTVYTGELFF
TRBJ1-4 14 TRBV5-4 TRBD1 once TGTGCCAGCAGCCCGGGACAGGGGTATGAAAAACTGTTTTTT CASSPGQGYEKLFF
TRBJ2-1 13 TRBV27 . . TGTGCCAGCAGTACCCGGGACATCCATGAGCAGTTCTTC CASSTRDIHEQFF
TRBJ2-7 15 TRBV2 . . TGTGCCAGCAGTGATCCCGACAGGAACTTATACGAGCAGTACTTC CASSDPDRNLYEQYF